This T cell receptor beta chain appears in the sequencing data of a study of OX40 agonist ivuxolimab in advanced cancers. About the research overall: Melanoma, hepatocellular carcinoma, head and neck or renal cell cancer occurred in dose-escalation patients. Three partial responders included one hepatocellular carcinoma patient and two cutaneous melanoma patients.

The germline CDR1 and CDR2 sequences are GTSNPN and SVGIG (reference sequence). J lost 3 bases, V lost 0 bases, and 11 bases had no gene match. The CDR3 is 17 residues long. This clone was detected once. Exclusion applied to patients with autoimmune disease history or systemic immunosuppression. Repertoires were generated with immunoSEQ multiplex PCR, while TCRdb's copy carries only in-frame clones and drops some. The data contain over 45,000 clones, 85% to 95% of them singletons. This chain links TRBV30 with TRBJ2-5; 9 bases match TRBD1. This clonotype originated in an adult with an advanced solid tumor such as melanoma, head and neck, liver or kidney cancer. The source was CD4+ or CD8+ T cells sorted from blood, collected in a trial of the OX40 agonist ivuxolimab. In nucleotides, the CDR3 is TGTGCCTGGAGTGTGCGAACTCTTGGGACAGGGAAAGAGACCCAGTACTTC. This translates into CAWSVRTLGTGKETQYF.